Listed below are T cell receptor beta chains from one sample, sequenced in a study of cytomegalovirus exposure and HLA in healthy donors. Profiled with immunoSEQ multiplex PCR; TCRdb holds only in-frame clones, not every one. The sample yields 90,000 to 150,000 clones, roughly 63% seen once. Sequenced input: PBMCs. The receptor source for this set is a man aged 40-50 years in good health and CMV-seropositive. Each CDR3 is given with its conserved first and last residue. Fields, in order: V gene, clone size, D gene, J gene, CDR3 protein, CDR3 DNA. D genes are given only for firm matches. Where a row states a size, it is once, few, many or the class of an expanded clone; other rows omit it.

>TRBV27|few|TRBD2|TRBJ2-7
CASSLRLAESSYEQYF
TGTGCCAGCAGTCTAAGACTAGCGGAGAGCTCCTACGAGCAGTACTTC
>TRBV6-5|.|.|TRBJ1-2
CASSYSKARGNYGYTF
TGTGCCAGCAGTTACTCGAAGGCCAGGGGAAACTATGGCTACACCTTC
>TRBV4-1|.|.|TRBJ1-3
CASRLGGVAGNTIYF
TGCGCCAGCAGATTGGGAGGGGTGGCTGGAAACACCATATATTTT
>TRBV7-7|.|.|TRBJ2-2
CASSSQGGELFF
TGTGCCAGCAGCTCGCAGGGTGGGGAGCTGTTTTTT
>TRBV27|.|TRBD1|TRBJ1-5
CASSFTGGRQPQHF
TGTGCCAGCAGTTTTACAGGGGGCAGGCAGCCCCAGCATTTT
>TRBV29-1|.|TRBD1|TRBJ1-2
CSVLAGGGYTF
TGCAGCGTTCTCGCAGGGGGCGGCTACACCTTC
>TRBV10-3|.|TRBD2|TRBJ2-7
CAISAASGGQGGEQYF
TGTGCCATCAGCGCAGCTAGCGGGGGGCAGGGGGGCGAGCAGTACTTC
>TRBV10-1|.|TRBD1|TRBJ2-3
CASSSQGAGTDTQYF
TGCGCCAGCAGTTCACAGGGGGCAGGCACAGATACGCAGTATTTT
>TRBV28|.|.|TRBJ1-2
CASISGHGGYTF
TGTGCCAGCATCAGCGGGCACGGCGGCTACACCTTC
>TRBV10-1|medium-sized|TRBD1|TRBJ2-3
CASSEQGLADTQYF
TGCGCCAGCAGTGAACAGGGGCTCGCAGATACGCAGTATTTT
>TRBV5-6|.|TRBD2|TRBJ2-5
CASSLASGGQETQYF
TGTGCCAGCAGCTTGGCTAGCGGGGGGCAAGAGACCCAGTACTTC